This is a list of T cell receptor beta chains from one sample in a study of T cells in Graves' hyperthyroidism and ophthalmopathy. TCRdb re-derived calls from the multiplex PCR reads in MiXCR, one entry per CDR3 protein. The table shows about 480,000 distinct CDR3 sequences, with less than 25% occurring only once. The sequenced sample consisted of blood. Source of these receptors: a woman in her sixties or seventies with Graves' ophthalmopathy. Both conserved end residues are part of each CDR3. The D gene is left open where the match is weak. Clone size, where shown, is once, few, many, or a class for clones that have expanded.

TRBJ2-3 | few | - | TRBV6-1 | TGTGCCAGCATCTATAGCGGCGCCACAGATACGCAGTATTTT | CASIYSGATDTQYF
TRBJ2-1 | few | TRBD2 | TRBV29-1 | TGCAGCGTTGAACTAGCGGGAGCCGGTGAGCAGTTCTTC | CSVELAGAGEQFF
TRBJ2-7 | - | - | TRBV12-3/TRBV12-4 | TGTGCCAGCAGTTTTCATCACAGGTACGAGCAGTACTTC | CASSFHHRYEQYF
TRBJ1-6 | - | TRBD1 | TRBV27 | TGTGCCAGCAGTGGAGGGACAGGGAGAGGCACACCCCTCCACTTT | CASSGGTGRGTPLHF
TRBJ2-7 | many | TRBD2 | TRBV11-2 | TGTGCCAGCAGCTTAGGCGGGAGCGCCGAGCAGTACTTC | CASSLGGSAEQYF
TRBJ2-5 | - | - | TRBV12-5 | TGTGCTAGTGGTTTGGTACCCCCGGGAGTATGGGAGACCCAGTACTTC | CASGLVPPGVWETQYF
TRBJ1-2 | - | - | TRBV20-1 | TGCAGTACGTCTAACTATGGCTACACCTTC | CSTSNYGYTF
TRBJ2-7 | - | - | TRBV6-1 | TGTGCCAGCAATCCGGGGCCCTACGAGCAGTACTTC | CASNPGPYEQYF
TRBJ1-1 | many | - | TRBV27 | TGTGCCAGCAGTTTATCGGGGTACCTCACTGAAGCTTTCTTT | CASSLSGYLTEAFF
TRBJ2-1 | many | TRBD2 | TRBV12-3/TRBV12-4 | TGTGCCAGCAGTCTAGCGGGAGATATGAATGAGCAGTTCTTC | CASSLAGDMNEQFF
TRBJ1-1 | - | - | TRBV10-1 | TGCGCCAGCAGTGACGCTTTTGAAGCTTTCTTT | CASSDAFEAFF
TRBJ2-7 | many | TRBD1 | TRBV29-1 | TGCAGCGCCGGACAGGGGGCCGCGTACGAGCAGTACTTC | CSAGQGAAYEQYF
TRBJ2-3 | - | TRBD2 | TRBV5-1 | TGCGCCAGCAGCTTGGTTAGCGGGAGGCGTGTGGATACGCAGTATTTT | CASSLVSGRRVDTQYF
TRBJ2-2 | few | TRBD2 | TRBV25-1 | TGTGCCAGCAGTAGGAGCGGGAGGAACACCGGGGAGCTGTTTTTT | CASSRSGRNTGELFF
TRBJ2-1 | - | - | TRBV15 | TGTGCCACCAGCACGGGGACCGCGGAAAATTACAATGAGCAGTTCTTC | CATSTGTAENYNEQFF
TRBJ2-2 | - | - | TRBV12-3/TRBV12-4 | TGTGCCAGCAGCCAGCGCGAGTGGACCGGGGAGCTGTTTTTT | CASSQREWTGELFF
TRBJ2-1 | few | TRBD2 | TRBV19 | TGTGCCAGTAGTATAAGGAGCGGGAGCGGTTTCAGTGAGCAGTTCTTC | CASSIRSGSGFSEQFF
TRBJ2-2 | - | TRBD2 | TRBV10-3 | TGTGCCATCAGAGAAAGAAGCGGGAGGGCTGCCACCGGGGAGCTGTTTTTT | CAIRERSGRAATGELFF
TRBJ2-3 | few | - | TRBV7-3 | TGTGCCAGCAGCTTAACGGGGGGCCTTGGTAGCGGACAGGCAGATACGCAGTATTTT | CASSLTGGLGSGQADTQYF
TRBJ2-7 | once | - | TRBV9 | TGTGCCAGCAGCGTAGATGGGGCCGGGAACTACGAGCAGTACTTC | CASSVDGAGNYEQYF
TRBJ1-2 | few | - | TRBV7-2 | TGTGCCAGCAGCTTGGAGACTAGCGGGGCCACCTTC | CASSLETSGATF
TRBJ2-7 | - | - | TRBV19 | TGTGCCAGTAGTGGGCGACATGCCGGGACTTACCGCTACGAGCAGTACTTC | CASSGRHAGTYRYEQYF
TRBJ1-1 | few | - | TRBV5-1 | TGCGCCAGCAGCTTGGCTGAGGGATGGATGAACACTGAAGCTTTCTTT | CASSLAEGWMNTEAFF
TRBJ2-5 | - | TRBD2 | TRBV2 | TGTGCCAGCAGTGAATTACCTAGCGGGATCCCAGAGACCCAGTACTTC | CASSELPSGIPETQYF
TRBJ2-1 | - | - | TRBV6-1 | TGTGCCAGCAGTGAAGCGGTCAGGGTTGTTGGGAATGAGCAGTTCTTC | CASSEAVRVVGNEQFF
TRBJ1-4 | few | - | TRBV7-8 | TGTGCCAGCAGCTTAGTGGGGGAAAAACTGTTTTTT | CASSLVGEKLFF
TRBJ1-1 | many | - | TRBV12-3/TRBV12-4 | TGTGCCAGCACCCTAGGGCCAGGGGACACTGAAGCTTTCTTT | CASTLGPGDTEAFF
TRBJ2-1 | many | TRBD2 | TRBV2 | TGTGCCAGCAGTACAGGACTAGCGTATGAGAATGAGCAGTTCTTC | CASSTGLAYENEQFF
TRBJ2-7 | few | - | TRBV7-8 | TGTGCCAGCAGCTTAGCGGCGGGAAACGCCTACGAGCAGTACTTC | CASSLAAGNAYEQYF